The source of this T cell receptor beta chain is a study of neoadjuvant anti-PD-1 for oral cavity cancer. Study details: Nivolumab at 3 mg/kg was mostly given biweekly, three to four doses, pre-surgery. Around day 43, patients without progression received a fourth nivolumab dose before surgery.

The V end was cut by 2 bases, the J end by 10 bases, with 18 bases between. The CDR3 runs 15 residues. Germline V gene sequence: CDR1 SNHLY, CDR2 FYNNEI. Analysis of PBMCs was direct, with no culture step. PBMC libraries mostly used 450 to 600 ng of input genomic DNA, with six replicates per sample. TCRdb's table, derived via immunoSEQ multiplex PCR, lists solely in-frame clones and lacks some. Here the sample spans about 15,000 clones, less than 75% being singletons. This receptor was taken from a person aged 40 to 85 with oral cavity squamous cell carcinoma. This specimen consisted of PBMCs, obtained before nivolumab (anti-PD-1) treatment. The chain employs TRBV2 and TRBJ2-1; TRBD2 might be the D (5 bases). CDR3 coding DNA: TGTGCCAGCAGTGAAATACGCCTAGCAGACGGCGAGCAGTTCTTC. It yields the protein CASSEIRLADGEQFF.